A selection of T cell receptor beta chains follows, all from one sample in a study of blood T cell repertoires in COVID-19. Profiling relied on immunoSEQ multiplex PCR, and the TCRdb table lists in-frame clones only, not all of them. The sample lists about 220,000 clones; 85% were seen once. Sequencing was carried out using peripheral blood. All receptors come from a woman aged 70-85 years with COVID-19, enrolled during active disease. Both conserved end residues are part of each CDR3. A D gene is named only where the DNA matches it firmly. Expanded clones are given a class, and other clones once, few, many or no size at all.

CDR3nt,CDR3aa,d_gene,v_gene,abundance,j_gene
TGTGCCAGCAGCCAACAGGGATCGGAGACCCAGTACTTC,CASSQQGSETQYF,NA,TRBV3-1/TRBV3-2,NA,TRBJ2-5
TGCAGCGTTGACAGGGGGTATACTGAAGCTTTCTTT,CSVDRGYTEAFF,TRBD1,TRBV29-1,NA,TRBJ1-1
TGTGCCAGCAGCAATTCGGCAGATACGCAGTATTTT,CASSNSADTQYF,NA,TRBV21-1,NA,TRBJ2-3
TGCGCCAGCAGTGGGCTGGACAGGGGGATCAATGGCTACACCTTC,CASSGLDRGINGYTF,TRBD1,TRBV10-2,NA,TRBJ1-2
TGTGCCAGCAGCTTATTGCTAGCGGGGGCCAATGAGCAGTTCTTC,CASSLLLAGANEQFF,TRBD2,TRBV7-3,NA,TRBJ2-1
TGTGCCAGCAGCTTGAGACCGGGATGGAACTATGGCTACACCTTC,CASSLRPGWNYGYTF,NA,TRBV11-2,NA,TRBJ1-2
TGCGCCAGCAGCTTCCGGGACATAGACCGCTATGGCTACACCTTC,CASSFRDIDRYGYTF,NA,TRBV5-1,few,TRBJ1-2
TGTGCCAGCAGTTTATCCCTAGCGGGAGGCCTCTCCTACGAGCAGTACTTC,CASSLSLAGGLSYEQYF,TRBD2,TRBV27,NA,TRBJ2-7
TGTGCCAGCAGTGACTCGCCTACAGGGGCCACCGGGGAGCTGTTTTTT,CASSDSPTGATGELFF,TRBD1,TRBV6-4,NA,TRBJ2-2
TGTGCCAGCAGTGCTGGACTAGCGGGAGCAGATACGCAGTATTTT,CASSAGLAGADTQYF,TRBD2,TRBV25-1,few,TRBJ2-3
TGTGCCAGCAGCCTTTCCGGTGGACAGAACTATGGCTACACCTTC,CASSLSGGQNYGYTF,NA,TRBV11-2,few,TRBJ1-2
TGCGCCAGCAGCCGAGTCCAAGAGACCCAGTACTTC,CASSRVQETQYF,NA,TRBV5-1,NA,TRBJ2-5
TGTGCCAGTAGTATCCGGGTAGGGGTTGAAAAACTGTTTTTT,CASSIRVGVEKLFF,NA,TRBV19,once,TRBJ1-4
TGTGCCAGCAGCACTGGACTAGCGGTGGGCAATGAGCAGTTCTTC,CASSTGLAVGNEQFF,TRBD2,TRBV7-2,NA,TRBJ2-1
TGTGCCAGTAGCGCTCTCAGGGGTGGTGGCTACACCTTC,CASSALRGGGYTF,NA,TRBV19,NA,TRBJ1-2
TGTGCCAGCAGCCAGGGACTAGCGGGTAGTTGGAACATTCAGTACTTC,CASSQGLAGSWNIQYF,TRBD2,TRBV14,NA,TRBJ2-4
TGTGCCAGCAGCCAAAAGGGGACTAGCGGGAGCAGGTCATCAGATACGCAGTATTTT,CASSQKGTSGSRSSDTQYF,TRBD2,TRBV3-1/TRBV3-2,NA,TRBJ2-3
TGTGCCAGCAGTCTAGTCGGTAGAAACACTGAAGCTTTCTTT,CASSLVGRNTEAFF,NA,TRBV7-8,once,TRBJ1-1
TGTGCCAGCAGGCGACTAGCGGCCCAAGAGACCCAGTACTTC,CASRRLAAQETQYF,TRBD2,TRBV27,once,TRBJ2-5
TGTGCCAGCACCAGGACAGGTTCCTACGAGCAGTACTTC,CASTRTGSYEQYF,TRBD1,TRBV11-2,NA,TRBJ2-7
TGCGCCAGCAGTTATCGCCGTCGGGACAGCCTTATGAACACTGAAGCTTTCTTT,CASSYRRRDSLMNTEAFF,TRBD1,TRBV23-1,NA,TRBJ1-1
TGTGCCAGTAGTACCGGGAACTTGGAAAAACTGTTTTTT,CASSTGNLEKLFF,NA,TRBV19,NA,TRBJ1-4
TGTGCCAGCAGTGCCGGGGGACAGCGCAATCAGCCCCAGCATTTT,CASSAGGQRNQPQHF,TRBD1,TRBV6-2/TRBV6-3,NA,TRBJ1-5
TGTGCCAGCAGCCCAAATCGGGGGAACACTGAAGCTTTCTTT,CASSPNRGNTEAFF,NA,TRBV6-5,NA,TRBJ1-1
TGCAGTGCTAGTCCGGGACTAGCGGGCCCCTCCTACGAGCAGTACTTC,CSASPGLAGPSYEQYF,TRBD2,TRBV20-1,NA,TRBJ2-7
TGTGCCAGCAGCTTAGCGGAGGACAGTCATCCCTCCTACGAGCAGTACTTC,CASSLAEDSHPSYEQYF,NA,TRBV7-6,NA,TRBJ2-7
TGTGCCAGCAGCTTAGACGCCGGGACAGGGCTTCGTAATTCACCCCTCCACTTT,CASSLDAGTGLRNSPLHF,TRBD1,TRBV7-9,NA,TRBJ1-6
TGTGCCAGCAGCTTAGTGAGCTCTACGCAGACCCAGTACTTC,CASSLVSSTQTQYF,NA,TRBV11-3,NA,TRBJ2-5
TGCGCCAGCAGCTTGGGGGATTTGAGGGAACCTCCGGATACGCAGTATTTT,CASSLGDLREPPDTQYF,NA,TRBV5-1,NA,TRBJ2-3